This is a list of T cell receptor beta chains from one sample in a study of CD4 T cells in relation to SARS-CoV-2 and coronaviruses. TCRdb's copy holds only in-frame clones and misses some; the assay was immunoSEQ multiplex PCR. The sample contains tens of thousands of clones, over 85% of which appear only once. Sequencing was carried out using naive CD4+ T cells from PBMCs. The receptors derive from a human donor in good health. CDR3s include the opening cysteine and the closing phenylalanine or tryptophan. D genes are given only for firm matches. Clone size is stated in some rows and not others, as once, few, many or a class when expanded.

CDR3nt,CDR3aa,j_gene,v_gene,abundance,d_gene
TGTGCCAGTAGTCGAGGACTAGCGGGGAGCACAGATACGCAGTATTTT,CASSRGLAGSTDTQYF,TRBJ2-3,TRBV19,-,TRBD2
TGTGCCAGCAGCCAACCGGCAGGGAGCACCGGGGAGCTGTTTTTT,CASSQPAGSTGELFF,TRBJ2-2,TRBV3-1/TRBV3-2,-,-
TGTGCCACCAGTCAGGGAGGGCCCGAGAACTATGGCTACACCTTC,CATSQGGPENYGYTF,TRBJ1-2,TRBV24-1,-,-
TGTGCCATCAGTGGAGCGGGAGCCTCGGATACGCAGTATTTT,CAISGAGASDTQYF,TRBJ2-3,TRBV10-3,-,TRBD2
TGTGCCAGCAGTACAGGGGGGCACTATGGCTACACCTTC,CASSTGGHYGYTF,TRBJ1-2,TRBV28,once,TRBD1
TGCGCCAGCAGCCAAGTCAGAACGGGACTAGCGGGAGAAAATGAGCAGTTCTTC,CASSQVRTGLAGENEQFF,TRBJ2-1,TRBV4-1,-,TRBD2
TGCGCCAGCAGCCAAGCCGACAGGGTCGGTCACGAGCAGTACTTC,CASSQADRVGHEQYF,TRBJ2-7,TRBV5-1,-,TRBD1
TGTGCCAGCAGCAGGACAGGGGGGGGCTACGAGCAGTACTTC,CASSRTGGGYEQYF,TRBJ2-7,TRBV5-6,-,TRBD1
TGCAGCGTTGAATGGTCAGCTTATGGCTACACCTTC,CSVEWSAYGYTF,TRBJ1-2,TRBV29-1,-,-
TGTGCCAGCAGTTTTGGGGGGGGGATCTCCTACGAGCAGTACTTC,CASSFGGGISYEQYF,TRBJ2-7,TRBV27,-,TRBD2
TGTGCCAGCAGGGAGCCAGGTCAGCCCCAGCATTTT,CASREPGQPQHF,TRBJ1-5,TRBV12-3/TRBV12-4,-,-
TGTGCCTGGACCCCCAGGGTCACTGAAGCTTTCTTT,CAWTPRVTEAFF,TRBJ1-1,TRBV30,-,-
TGCGCCAGCAGGACCGATTTACTACCGGGACAGGGGGCGAGAGTGATCCTCAAGGCTGAAGCTTTCTTT,CASRTDLLPGQGARVILKAEAFF,TRBJ1-1,TRBV10-1,-,TRBD1